This record covers a single TCR beta chain. As yet, its antigen is unknown. The data stem from a study of persistence of HIV-infected CD4 T cells. Study at large: Donors had been on suppressive ART for a median of around 8 years. Findings and caveats of the study: CMV- and Gag-responding cells had lower TCRbeta richness than CD3/CD28-responding cells. Antigen-responding cells were enriched for degenerate expanded CDR3beta sequences.

Cells were stimulated with CMV-infected fibroblast lysates at about 9.4 ug/mL. CD40L-negative CD69-negative CD45RO-high memory CD4+ T cells were sorted as populations depleted of antigen-responding cells. Donors had CD4+ T cell counts above 400 cells/uL and were CMV-seropositive. The immunoSEQ assay was version 4, run in survey mode. The repertoire was sequenced with immunoSEQ multiplex PCR; TCRdb's copy has only in-frame clones and lacks some. The sample lists roughly 28,000 clones, 78% occurring once. V shed 0 bases and J shed 2 bases, with 14 bases lying between them. The CDR3 is 17 residues long. Germline V CDR1 and CDR2: SGHNT, YYREEE (reference sequence).

The sequences come from CD4+ T cells sorted from PBMCs after approximately 20-hour stimulation, collected from a patient who received antiretroviral therapy. V usage is TRBV5-4 and J usage is TRBJ2-2; tentatively, D is TRBD1 or TRBD2 (6 bases each). The TCR sequence derives from an adult woman with HIV who was CMV-seropositive. The chain's CDR3 is CASSLVGSGANTGELFF. The CDR3, as DNA: TGTGCCAGCAGCTTGGTAGGGTCGGGGGCCAACACCGGGGAGCTGTTTTTT.